This T cell receptor (beta chain) stems from a study of control samples from healthy donors and cancer patients. The CDR3 consists of 12 residues. The germline V gene has CDR1 MDHEN and CDR2 SYDVKM. V was clipped by 10 bases and J by 7 bases; unmatched bases: 7. Produced via immunoSEQ multiplex PCR; TCRdb's table is partial and in-frame only. The data show 110,000 or so clones, approximately 90% seen once. The clonotype originates from a human donor in good health. The donor label of this sample is uncertain. Sequencing was done on a sample of blood. The chain is built from TRBV28 and TRBJ1-2, with TRBD1 matching over 9 bases. DNA of the CDR3: TGTGCCATCGGGACAGGGAGGATTGGCTACACCTTC. This gives the protein CAIGTGRIGYTF.